The entry below gives a single T cell receptor (beta chain) sequence along with its context. The data derive from a study of cytomegalovirus exposure and HLA in healthy donors. PCR involved 60 Vbeta and 13 Jbeta primers. Assay: immunoSEQ multiplex PCR; the TCRdb copy retains only in-frame clones and omits some. The data hold around 150,000 clones, with 65% to 90% observed a single time. Trimming at V came to 7 bases and at J to 0 bases, leaving 3 bases not matched to a gene. CDR3 size: 15 residues. Germline values: CDR1 MNHEY, CDR2 SMNVEV (reference sequence). Specimen: PBMCs. The chain joins TRBV27 to TRBJ1-6; TRBD1 agrees at 7 bases. This sequence originates from a human donor in good health. In DNA, the CDR3 is TGTGCCAGCACGGGGGACAGCTCCTATAATTCACCCCTCCACTTT. This gives the protein CASTGDSSYNSPLHF.